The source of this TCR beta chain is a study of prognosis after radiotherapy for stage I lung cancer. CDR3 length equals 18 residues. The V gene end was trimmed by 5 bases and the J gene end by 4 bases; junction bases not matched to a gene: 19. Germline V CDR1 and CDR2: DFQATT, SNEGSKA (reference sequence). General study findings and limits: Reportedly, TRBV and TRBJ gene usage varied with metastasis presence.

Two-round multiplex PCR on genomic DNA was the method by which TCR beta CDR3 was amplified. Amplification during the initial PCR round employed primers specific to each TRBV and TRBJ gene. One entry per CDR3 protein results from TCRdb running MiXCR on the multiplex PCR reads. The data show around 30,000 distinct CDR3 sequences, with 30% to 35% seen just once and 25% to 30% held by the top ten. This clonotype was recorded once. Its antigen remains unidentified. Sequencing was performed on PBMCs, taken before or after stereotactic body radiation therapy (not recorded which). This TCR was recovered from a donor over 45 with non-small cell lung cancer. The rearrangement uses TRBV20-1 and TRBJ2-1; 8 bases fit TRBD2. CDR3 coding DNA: TGCAGTGCTGACGGGGGCCTAGCGGGCGGTCGTAATTACAATGAGCAGTTCTTC. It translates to CSADGGLAGGRNYNEQFF.